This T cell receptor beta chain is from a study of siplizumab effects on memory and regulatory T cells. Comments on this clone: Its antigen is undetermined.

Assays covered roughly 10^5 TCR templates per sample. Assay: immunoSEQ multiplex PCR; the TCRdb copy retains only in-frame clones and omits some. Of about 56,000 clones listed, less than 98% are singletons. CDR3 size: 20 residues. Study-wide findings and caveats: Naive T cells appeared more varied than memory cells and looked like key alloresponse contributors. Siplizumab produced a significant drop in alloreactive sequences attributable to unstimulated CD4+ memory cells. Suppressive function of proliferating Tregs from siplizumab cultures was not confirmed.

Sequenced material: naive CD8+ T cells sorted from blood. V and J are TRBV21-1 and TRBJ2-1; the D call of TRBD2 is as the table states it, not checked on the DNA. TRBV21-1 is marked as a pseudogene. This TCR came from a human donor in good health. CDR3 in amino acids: CASSRRDRARTSGMGDEQFF. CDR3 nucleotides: TGTGCCAGCAGCAGACGGGACAGGGCCCGGACTAGCGGGATGGGGGATGAGCAGTTCTTC.